The 27 T cell receptor beta chains given below trace back to one sample, sequenced in a study of T cell repertoires in cytomegalovirus infection (dated by TCRdb to between 2018 and 2021). The sample's treatment or condition, from its label and the paper: in vitro stimulation with specific CMV peptide epitopes to enrich CMV-specific T cells. TCRdb lists the instrument as Illumina HiSeq 1500. Through fastp at Q25 and MiXCR, TCRdb rebuilt clones from the public reads, retaining in-frame beta chains. Rows with one shared CDR3 protein collapse into an entry with the most common genes and DNA. This sample lists about 700,000 distinct CDR3 sequences; around a third were detected once. The ten largest clones represent about 20% of the sample. These TCRs are of unknown antigen specificity. Material: cultured PBMCs, obtained from culture after CMV antigen stimulation. These receptors all stem from a human donor in good health (CMV status not recorded). Some clones in this sample may be carry-over from other donors' samples.

This clonotype was seen a handful of times. J is TRBJ1-5 and V is TRBV30; D ambiguous. Germline V gene lookup returns CDR1 GTSNPN and CDR2 SVGIG (reference sequence). This CDR3 spans 13 amino acids. V was trimmed by 1 base and J by 3 bases, leaving 7 bases between them. DNA for the CDR3: TGTGCCTGGAGTGGCGGCACCAATCAGCCCCAGCATTTT. It translates to CAWSGGTNQPQHF.

This clonotype was counted between two and nine times. The rearrangement uses TRBV23-1 and TRBJ2-5; possibly TRBD1 for D (6 bases). TRBV23-1 is labeled an ORF, and its function is uncertain. The CDR3 runs 14 residues. The V gene lost 10 bases and the J gene lost 1 base, with 16 bases spanning the gap. CDR3 sequence reads: CATFGDNRQETQYF. For the CDR3, the DNA is TGCGCCACCTTCGGGGACAACCGCCAAGAGACCCAGTACTTC.

A few counts support this clonotype. This chain connects TRBV19 to TRBJ2-7; TRBD2 agrees at 11 bases. Per the germline V gene, CDR1 is LNHDA and CDR2 is SQIVND (reference sequence). V trimming: 6 bases; J trimming: 6 bases; junction bases outside the gene matches: 13. The CDR3 is 16 residues long. Here the CDR3 reads CASSPSLTSGSSEQYF. The CDR3 nucleotides read TGTGCCAGTAGCCCGAGTCTAACTAGCGGGAGTAGCGAGCAGTACTTC.

This clonotype has more than one count but fewer than ten. The chain is built from TRBV27 and TRBJ2-1, with 14 positions matching TRBD2. J was trimmed by 14 bases and V by 5 bases; bases with no gene match: 11. The length of the CDR3 is 15 residues. Germline assignment: CDR1 MNHEY and CDR2 SMNVEV (reference sequence). CDR3: CASSLTSGRDPVEFF. CDR3 in DNA: TGTGCCAGCAGTCTGACTAGCGGGAGGGACCCGGTTGAGTTCTTC.

This clonotype was seen at least ten times. The V and J genes are TRBV7-2 and TRBJ2-7, with D perhaps matching TRBD1 or TRBD2 (5 bases each). The germline V gene has CDR1 SGHTA and CDR2 FQGNSA. This CDR3 is built from 18 residues. The V gene lost 1 base and the J gene lost 0 bases, with 19 bases spanning the gap. Here the CDR3 DNA reads TGTGCCAGCAGCTTAGGGGACGCAGGACCTCTTCCCTCCTACGAGCAGTACTTC. This translates into CASSLGDAGPLPSYEQYF.

This clonotype was detected a few times. DNA of the CDR3: TGTGCCAGCAGCCCAAGGTGGGATTCTGAGCAGTACTTC. Translation gives CASSPRWDSEQYF. V and J are TRBV6-1 and TRBJ2-7; no firm D call. Germline V gene data show CDR1 as MNHNS and CDR2 as SASEGT. The V and J ends lost 6 bases and 7 bases respectively, with 16 bases between them. This CDR3 is built from 13 residues.

V usage is TRBV4-1 and J usage is TRBJ2-1; the match to TRBD2 covers 7 bases. Germline V gene lookup returns CDR1 MGHRA and CDR2 YSYEKL. The CDR3 is 13 amino acids. The junction had 6 bases not matched to a gene; V was cut back by 6 bases and J by 7 bases. CDR3 in DNA: TGCGCCAGCAGACCCGGACTAGGGAATGAGCAGTTCTTC. Amino acids: CASRPGLGNEQFF.

This clonotype came up a few times. The rearrangement links TRBV11-2 to TRBJ1-1; possible D gene TRBD1, 6 bases. Trimming left V 2 bases short and J 3 bases short, with 10 bases between. There are 14 residues in the CDR3. Germline V gene sequence: CDR1 SGHAT, CDR2 FQNNGV. The CDR3 sequence: CASSLQQGDTEAFF. CDR3 nucleotide sequence: TGTGCCAGCAGCTTACAACAGGGCGACACTGAAGCTTTCTTT.

The chain combines TRBV7-4 with TRBJ1-1; the D is unclear. CDR1 is SGHVT and CDR2 is SQSDAQ in the germline V gene. The CDR3 sequence is 15 residues long. V lost 0 bases and J lost 8, with 16 bases in between. The DNA of the CDR3 is TGTGCCAGCAGCTTAGCTGGAGCAGGTGGGCCGGAAGCTTTCTTT. This encodes CASSLAGAGGPEAFF.

The rearrangement uses TRBV2 and TRBJ2-5; D ambiguous. Germline V gives CDR1 SNHLY, CDR2 FYNNEI. CDR3 length equals 11 residues. Trimming took 5 bases from V and 8 from J, leaving 9 bases between them. The CDR3 protein is CASSTSGTQYF. DNA of the CDR3: TGTGCCAGCAGTACCTCCGGAACCCAGTACTTC.

The DNA for the CDR3 is TGTGCCAGCAGCTTATTAGGAGATGGCTACACCTTC. Translated, it gives CASSLLGDGYTF. This rearrangement joins TRBV7-6 to TRBJ1-2; D gene unclear. Germline CDR1 and CDR2: SGHVS and FNYEAQ. CDR3 size: 12 residues. Trimming took off 2 bases at V and 6 bases at J, with 7 bases between the two ends. The variable domain in full, with the rest retrieved from reference TRBV7-6 and TRBJ1-2, is GAGVSQSPRYKVTKRGQDVALRCDPISGHVSLYWYRQALGQGPEFLTYFNYEAQQDKSGLPNDRFSAERPEGSISTLTIQRTEQRDSAMYRCASSLLGDGYTFGSGTRLTVV.

This clonotype has at least ten counts. J is TRBJ2-5 and V is TRBV7-2; D perhaps matches TRBD2 (6 bases). With 6 bases removed from V and 3 bases from J, the gap between germline ends came to 14 bases. The CDR3 spans 14 residues. Germline V gene lookup returns CDR1 SGHTA and CDR2 FQGNSA. The CDR3: CASRSGGGKETQYF. CDR3 DNA sequence: TGTGCCAGCAGATCTGGGGGAGGCAAAGAGACCCAGTACTTC.

This clonotype occurred a few times. CDR3 loop: CASSLAYSGGSETQYF. CDR3 in DNA: TGTGCCAGCAGCTTGGCCTATTCGGGGGGCTCGGAGACCCAGTACTTC. V usage is TRBV5-6 and J usage is TRBJ2-5; TRBD2 might be the D (7 bases). This CDR3 comprises 16 residues. V shed 0 bases and J shed 5 bases, with 17 bases lying between them. Germline loops: CDR1 SGHDT, CDR2 YYEEEE.

The rearrangement joins TRBV7-6 to TRBJ2-3, with 12 bases aligning to TRBD2. Per the germline V gene, CDR1 is SGHVS and CDR2 is FNYEAQ. There are 16 residues in the CDR3. The V segment lost 4 bases and the J segment 6 bases; nucleotides outside the gene matches: 8. DNA of the CDR3: TGTGCCAGCAGCTCCATGACTAGCGGGAGTGACGATACGCAGTATTTT. Translation: CASSSMTSGSDDTQYF.

This clonotype has only a few counts. The chain has TRBV7-8 and TRBJ2-1; tentatively, D is TRBD2 (5 bases). The CDR3 contains 14 residues. Germline-derived CDR1 and CDR2 are SGHVS and FQNEAQ. V was trimmed by 0 bases and J by 7 bases, leaving 10 bases between them. CDR3 in DNA: TGTGCCAGCAGCTTAGCGGGAGATGGGAATGAGCAGTTCTTC. Its translation: CASSLAGDGNEQFF.

The chain combines TRBV11-2 with TRBJ2-1; TRBD2 matches at 9 bases. V lost 3 bases and J lost 4; bases outside the gene matches: 16. The CDR3 is made up of 19 amino acids. CDR1 is SGHAT and CDR2 is FQNNGV in the germline V gene. The CDR3 nucleotides read TGTGCCAGCAGCTTTGGGTCAAAAGGGCGGGGGGGATCGTACAATGAGCAGTTCTTC. This translates into CASSFGSKGRGGSYNEQFF.

The genes are TRBV18 and TRBJ1-4, with D possibly being TRBD1 (6 bases). Germline CDR1 reads KGHSH; CDR2 reads LQKENI. The ends were cut back, 1 base at V and 5 bases at J, with 14 bases in the middle. The CDR3 is made up of 16 amino acids. The CDR3 bases are TGTGCCAGCTCACCACGTTTCGGACAGAGAAATGAAAAACTGTTTTTT. It is translated as CASSPRFGQRNEKLFF.

The chain joins TRBV5-1 to TRBJ2-1, with TRBD2 matching over 12 bases. The J segment lost 4 bases and the V segment lost 4 bases, leaving 21 bases of the junction unmatched. In germline, CDR1 is SGHRS, CDR2 YFSETQ. This CDR3 spans 21 amino acids. CDR3 protein: CASSPGGQGRLAGVSYNEQFF. The DNA of the CDR3 is TGCGCCAGCAGCCCGGGCGGACAGGGTCGACTAGCGGGAGTTTCATACAATGAGCAGTTCTTC.

The rearrangement joins TRBV7-9 to TRBJ2-3, with TRBD2 matching over 7 bases. Germline loops: CDR1 SEHNR, CDR2 FQNEAQ (reference sequence). V trimming: 7 bases; J trimming: 10 bases; junction bases outside the gene matches: 11. The CDR3 consists of 13 residues. DNA of the CDR3: TGTGCCAGCACCCCCCGTGTGGGAGGGCCGCAGTATTTT. Its protein product is CASTPRVGGPQYF.

V is TRBV10-3 and J is TRBJ1-6; D remains unclear. This CDR3 comprises 13 residues. Trimming took off 2 bases at V and 7 bases at J, with 6 bases between the two ends. Germline CDR1 reads ENHRY; CDR2 reads SYGVKD. CDR3 in amino acids: CAISESENSPLHF. The CDR3 DNA sequence: TGTGCCATCAGTGAGAGTGAGAATTCACCCCTCCACTTT.

The sample holds many counts of this clonotype. CDR3 DNA sequence: TGTGCCAGCAGCTTGGCACCCGGAACGGCCTACGAGCAGTACTTC. This gives the protein CASSLAPGTAYEQYF. The chain carries TRBV7-2 and TRBJ2-7; D gene unclear. The CDR3 runs to 15 residues. Germline V gives CDR1 SGHTA, CDR2 FQGNSA. Trimming shortened V by 3 bases and J by 2 bases, and 14 bases separated the two germline ends.

This chain links TRBV10-3 with TRBJ2-1; D is unresolved. Germline V CDR1 and CDR2: ENHRY, SYGVKD. V lost 3 bases to trimming and J lost 5 bases, with 8 bases between them. CDR3 length: 13 amino acids. DNA for the CDR3: TGTGCCATCAGTGATTCTCAGGACAATGAGCAGTTCTTC. This codes for CAISDSQDNEQFF.

This chain links TRBV28 with TRBJ1-2; 8 bases are shared with TRBD1. J was trimmed by 6 bases and V by 6 bases; bases with no gene match: 3. The CDR3 has 12 amino acids. Germline V CDR1 and CDR2: MDHEN, SYDVKM. DNA for the CDR3: TGTGCCAGCAGAAAGGACAGGGATGGCTACACCTTC. Its translation is CASRKDRDGYTF.

This clonotype was detected only a few times. The chain joins TRBV7-9 to TRBJ2-1; weak D call: TRBD2 (5 bases). V shed 7 bases and J shed 1 base, with 14 bases lying between them. The CDR3 is made up of 15 amino acids. From germline, CDR1 is SEHNR and CDR2 FQNEAQ (reference sequence). For the CDR3, the DNA is TGTGCCAGCATTTATTACGGGGAGTCCTACAATGAGCAGTTCTTC. It is translated as CASIYYGESYNEQFF.

The chain carries TRBV2 and TRBJ1-5; D is possibly TRBD1 (5 bases). The CDR3 sequence is 15 residues long. V was shortened by 6 bases and J by 6 bases, with 18 bases between the two germline ends. The germline gives CDR1 SNHLY, CDR2 FYNNEI. The chain's CDR3 is CASSLRPLGGQPQHF. As DNA, the CDR3 is TGTGCCAGCAGCCTGCGACCCTTGGGGGGTCAGCCCCAGCATTTT.

The J gene is TRBJ1-5, the V gene TRBV20-1, with TRBD1 identical over 9 bases. The germline V gene encodes CDR1 DFQATT and CDR2 SNEGSKA (reference sequence). This CDR3 contains 15 residues. With V trimmed by 0 bases and J by 5 bases, 5 bases remained unmatched. The CDR3 region has the DNA TGCAGTGCTAGAGAGGCGACAGGGGGATATCAGCCCCAGCATTTT. Its translation: CSAREATGGYQPQHF.

In this sample, this clonotype turned up a few times. This sequence joins TRBV5-4 and TRBJ2-5, with D tentatively TRBD2 (5 bases). Trimming cost V 0 bases and J 5 bases, with 11 bases left between them. The CDR3 has 14 amino acids. The V gene's germline CDR1 is SGHNT and CDR2 YYREEE (reference sequence). The CDR3 protein is CASSLAVRAETQYF. CDR3 in DNA: TGTGCCAGCAGCTTGGCAGTGAGGGCGGAGACCCAGTACTTC.